This T cell receptor beta chain was documented in a study of a mutant IDH1 vaccine in newly diagnosed glioma. Study context: With temozolomide cycles, or 4-6 weeks after radiotherapy alone, vaccination was started. Patients previously underwent radiotherapy, temozolomide, or both, and most underwent both.

The V gene lost 3 bases and the J gene lost 5 bases, with 11 bases spanning the gap. The CDR3 contains 13 residues. The germline V gene has CDR1 SGHDT and CDR2 YYEEEE. This clone was seen a handful of times. Its cognate antigen is unknown. Time point described: week 11, during vaccination. Every vaccine dose comprised 300 ug of mutant IDH1 20-mer peptide plus topical imiquimod. This table comes from immunoSEQ multiplex PCR, and its TCRdb copy is limited to in-frame clones, with some not included. The data hold approximately 61,000 clones, with approximately 80% observed a single time. Sequenced material: PBMCs, taken from a glioma patient whose treatment included an IDH1 peptide vaccine. This receptor was taken from a man aged 50 or older with glioma. The chain links TRBV5-6 to TRBJ1-1; D not certain. The CDR3 region is CASSSPKGTEAFF. CDR3 bases: TGTGCCAGCAGCTCCCCGAAAGGGACTGAAGCTTTCTTT.